The 5 T cell receptor beta chains given below trace back to one sample, sequenced in a study of T-cell reconstitution after alpha-beta-depleted transplantation in children. Unique molecular identifiers were built into the TCRbeta library. TCRdb redid the calling of the PCR reads with MiXCR, one entry per CDR3 protein. The sample yields approximately 650,000 distinct CDR3 sequences, around 13% seen once. The specimen comprised PBMCs, sampled before TCRalphabeta/CD19-depleted stem cell transplant. The receptors here all came from a girl aged 2-9 years with congenital amegakaryocytic thrombocytopenia, due to receive a stem cell transplant.

This CDR3 reads CASSPTGQANTEAFF. The DNA for the CDR3 is TGTGCCAGCTCACCAACCGGTCAGGCCAACACTGAAGCTTTCTTT. V usage is TRBV18 and J usage is TRBJ1-1, with D hard to call. This CDR3 spans 15 amino acids. Germline-derived CDR1 and CDR2 are KGHSH and LQKENI. The V gene lost 2 bases and the J gene lost 2 bases, with 12 bases spanning the gap.

The chain joins TRBV7-9 to TRBJ2-2, with TRBD2 matching over 9 bases. CDR3 length: 15 amino acids. Germline V gene sequence: CDR1 SEHNR, CDR2 FQNEAQ (reference sequence). V lost 3 bases to trimming and J lost 8 bases; unmatched junction nucleotides: 7. CDR3 sequence reads: CASSFGSGSFGELFF. In DNA form, the CDR3 reads TGTGCCAGCAGCTTCGGTAGCGGGAGTTTTGGGGAGCTGTTTTTT.

The table lists this clonotype with many counts. The rearrangement links TRBV5-5 to TRBJ2-3; D might be TRBD1 or TRBD2, each matching 5 bases. Germline V gene data show CDR1 as SGHKS and CDR2 as YYEKEE (reference sequence). The CDR3 spans 17 residues. Trimming stripped 3 bases from V and 1 base from J, with 18 bases between. CDR3 in amino acids: CASSSGTAFTGTDTQYF. The CDR3 region has the DNA TGTGCCAGCAGCTCCGGGACGGCCTTCACGGGCACAGATACGCAGTATTTT.

Written as DNA, the CDR3 is TGTGCCAGCAGCTTGTTGGGTCTCAACAGGGTTACCTCGACTGTGCAGTACTTC. This codes for CASSLLGLNRVTSTVQYF. The V gene is TRBV5-5, the J gene TRBJ2-7; a possible D gene is TRBD1 (6 bases). Germline V gene data show CDR1 as SGHKS and CDR2 as YYEKEE (reference sequence). The CDR3 consists of 18 residues. V was clipped by 1 base and J by 9 bases, with 29 bases between them.

This clonotype was picked up many times. The genes are TRBV20-1 and TRBJ2-5, with D perhaps TRBD1 (5 bases). Germline CDR1 and CDR2: DFQATT and SNEGSKA (reference sequence). The V end lost 1 base, the J end lost 3 bases, and 12 bases lay between the germline ends. The CDR3 sequence is 14 residues long. The CDR3 DNA sequence: TGCAGTGCTAGAGCCCCCCAGGGTGAAGAGACCCAGTACTTC. This gives the protein CSARAPQGEETQYF.